These 14 T cell receptor beta chains were all obtained from the same sample, sequenced in a study of shared clonotypes between healthy human individuals. Clones were read by immunoSEQ multiplex PCR, and TCRdb kept only the in-frame ones, dropping some. The sample holds approximately 1,500,000 clones, under 99% seen once. The sequenced sample consisted of naive CD4+ T cells sorted from blood. The sample's subset: CD45RA+ positively selected. Source of these receptors: a man younger than 45 in good health.

The chain links TRBV28 to TRBJ2-1; D is perhaps TRBD2 (6 bases). V lost 7 bases and J 6 bases, leaving 7 bases between the germline ends. The germline CDR1 and CDR2 sequences are MDHEN and SYDVKM. There are 11 residues in the CDR3. This CDR3 reads CASIAVNEQFF. DNA of the CDR3: TGTGCCAGCATAGCGGTCAATGAGCAGTTCTTC.

The CDR3 DNA follows: TGTGCCAGCACCCACGGGGGAGACCTTCTCAATGAGCAGTTCTTC. This translates into CASTHGGDLLNEQFF. This chain uses TRBV28 with TRBJ2-1, with D possibly TRBD2 on 6 matching bases. The V end lost 7 bases, the J end lost 6 bases, and 19 bases lay between the germline ends. This CDR3 has 15 amino acids. Per germline, CDR1 MDHEN and CDR2 SYDVKM.

This clone was seen more than once but under ten times. J is TRBJ1-5 and V is TRBV29-1; no reliable D call. This CDR3 is built from 13 residues. With 6 bases removed from V and 8 bases from J, the gap between germline ends came to 17 bases. Per the germline V gene, CDR1 is SQVTM and CDR2 is ANQGSEA. CDR3 region: CSVGLGHEEPQHF. CDR3 DNA sequence: TGCAGCGTGGGTTTAGGTCACGAGGAGCCCCAGCATTTT.

V and J are TRBV9 and TRBJ2-2; D is undetermined. The CDR3 consists of 14 residues. CDR1 SGDLS and CDR2 YYNGEE come from the germline V gene. With 1 base removed from V and 0 bases from J, the gap between germline ends came to 4 bases. The CDR3, as DNA: TGTGCCAGCAGCGTAACTACGAACACCGGGGAGCTGTTTTTT. Translated, it gives CASSVTTNTGELFF.

This clone was picked up one time. The chain couples TRBV18 to TRBJ2-3; no reliable D call. This CDR3 is built from 14 residues. With 3 bases removed from V and 2 bases from J, the gap between germline ends came to 9 bases. CDR1 and CDR2 (germline): KGHSH, LQKENI. For the CDR3, the DNA is TGTGCCAGCTCACCCTCGTCTAACACAGATACGCAGTATTTT. Protein product: CASSPSSNTDTQYF.

The V call is TRBV11-2, the J call TRBJ1-2; 7 nucleotides match TRBD1. Trimming at V came to 3 bases and at J to 2 bases, leaving 3 bases not matched to a gene. The CDR3 spans 14 residues. Germline CDR1 reads SGHAT; CDR2 reads FQNNGV. CDR3 loop: CASSFGTANYGYTF. Written as DNA, the CDR3 is TGTGCCAGCAGCTTCGGGACAGCAAACTATGGCTACACCTTC. Based on the CDR3 plus reference TRBV11-2 and TRBJ1-2, the full variable domain is EAGVAQSPRYKIIEKRQSVAFWCNPISGHATLYWYQQILGQGPKLLIQFQNNGVVDDSQLPKDRFSAERLKGVDSTLKIQPAKLEDSAVYLCASSFGTANYGYTFGSGTRLTVV.

The chain recombines TRBV2 with TRBJ1-2, with 8 bases lining up with TRBD1. Germline lookup yields CDR1 SNHLY and CDR2 FYNNEI. The CDR3 extends over 13 amino acids. With V trimmed by 3 bases and J by 7 bases, 4 bases remained unmatched. The CDR3 here is CASSDATGVGYTF. For the CDR3, the DNA is TGTGCCAGCAGTGACGCGACAGGGGTTGGCTACACCTTC.

The chain combines TRBV4-3 with TRBJ2-7; 8 nucleotides align to TRBD2. This CDR3 region has 14 residues. V was pared by 4 bases and J by 2 bases, with 4 bases of the junction left unmatched. Germline-derived CDR1 and CDR2 are LGHNA and YSLEER. The CDR3: CASSPSLAAYEQYF. CDR3 nucleotide sequence: TGCGCCAGCAGCCCCTCACTAGCGGCCTACGAGCAGTACTTC.

As to this clone: In the same sample, other DNA sequences code for this CDR3. The chain recombines TRBV6-5 with TRBJ2-7; TRBD2 matches 7 bases. This CDR3 has 14 residues. Germline loops: CDR1 MNHEY, CDR2 SVGAGI. Germline trimming cut 0 bases from V and 2 bases from J; bases unmatched to any gene: 1. CDR3 sequence reads: CASSYSAGAYEQYF. CDR3 sequence (DNA): TGTGCCAGCAGTTACTCGGCGGGAGCCTACGAGCAGTACTTC.

The V gene is TRBV7-2, the J gene TRBJ1-1; 7 nucleotides line up with TRBD1. CDR3 length: 14 residues. Germline lookup yields CDR1 SGHTA and CDR2 FQGNSA. The junction had 8 bases not matched to a gene; V was cut back by 3 bases and J by 7 bases. CDR3 sequence: CASSFDRAAREAFF. Written as DNA, the CDR3 is TGTGCCAGCAGCTTCGACAGGGCAGCTCGTGAAGCTTTCTTT.

This clone was recorded once. The chain has TRBV12-5 and TRBJ2-1; 10 positions match TRBD2. This CDR3 is built from 15 residues. Germline V gene data show CDR1 as LGHNT and CDR2 as FRNRAP. Trimming cost V 6 bases and J 11 bases; bases outside gene matches: 13. CDR3 coding DNA: TGTGCTAGTGGGCCAGCGGGAGGGGACCCAATGCAGCAGTTCTTC. Its translation: CASGPAGGDPMQQFF.

The rearrangement joins TRBV18 to TRBJ1-1; 8 bases map to TRBD1. Germline CDR1 and CDR2: KGHSH and LQKENI. This CDR3 has 13 amino acids. Trimming cost V 6 bases and J 4 bases; bases outside gene matches: 4. CDR3 region: CASSTGQGTEAFF. CDR3 nucleotide sequence: TGTGCCAGCTCCACCGGACAGGGCACTGAAGCTTTCTTT.

This chain uses TRBV2 with TRBJ1-1; 7 nucleotides match TRBD1. The V gene end was trimmed by 2 bases and the J gene end by 1 base; junction bases not matched to a gene: 4. The CDR3 loop spans 15 amino acids. Germline CDR1 SNHLY, CDR2 FYNNEI. CDR3 bases: TGTGCCAGCAGTGAACAGGGGGGTAGGAACACTGAAGCTTTCTTT. Its translation is CASSEQGGRNTEAFF.

The V call is TRBV28, the J call TRBJ2-2, with 7 positions matching TRBD1. Germline values: CDR1 MDHEN, CDR2 SYDVKM. The V and J ends lost 7 bases and 0 bases, in that order; junction bases with no gene match: 8. CDR3 length equals 16 residues. This chain's CDR3 is CASKSQGTANTGELFF. CDR3 nucleotides: TGTGCCAGCAAGTCTCAGGGGACAGCGAACACCGGGGAGCTGTTTTTT.